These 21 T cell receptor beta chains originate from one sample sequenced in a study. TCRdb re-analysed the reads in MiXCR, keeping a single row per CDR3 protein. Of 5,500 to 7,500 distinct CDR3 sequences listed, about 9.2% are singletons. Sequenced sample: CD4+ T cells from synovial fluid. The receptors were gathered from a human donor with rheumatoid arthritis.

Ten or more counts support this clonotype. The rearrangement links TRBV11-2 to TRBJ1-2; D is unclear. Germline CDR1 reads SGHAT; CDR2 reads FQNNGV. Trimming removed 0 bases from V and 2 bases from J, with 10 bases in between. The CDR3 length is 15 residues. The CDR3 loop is CASSLDQAINYGYTF. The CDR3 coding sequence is TGTGCCAGCAGCTTAGATCAGGCCATCAACTATGGCTACACCTTC.

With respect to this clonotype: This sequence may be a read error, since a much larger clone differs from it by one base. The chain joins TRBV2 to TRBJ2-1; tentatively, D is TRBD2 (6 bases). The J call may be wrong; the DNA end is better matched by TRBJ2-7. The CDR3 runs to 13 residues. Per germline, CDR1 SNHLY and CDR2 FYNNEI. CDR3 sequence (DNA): TGTGCCACTCTCGGAGGGCTCTACAATGAGCAGTACTTC. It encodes CATLGGLYNEQYF.

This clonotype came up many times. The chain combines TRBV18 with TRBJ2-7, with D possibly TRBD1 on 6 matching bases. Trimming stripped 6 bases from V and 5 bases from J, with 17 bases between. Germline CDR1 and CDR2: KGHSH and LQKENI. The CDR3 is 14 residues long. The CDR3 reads CASSPGVGRNEQYF. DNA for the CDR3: TGTGCCAGCTCGCCAGGGGTAGGGCGGAACGAGCAGTACTTC.

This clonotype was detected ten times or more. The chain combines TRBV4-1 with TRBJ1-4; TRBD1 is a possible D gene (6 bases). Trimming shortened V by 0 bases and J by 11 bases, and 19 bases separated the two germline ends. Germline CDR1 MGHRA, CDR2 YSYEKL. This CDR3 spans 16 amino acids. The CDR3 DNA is TGCGCCAGCAGCCAAGAAAGACAGGAGGCCGCGAGGAAACTGTTTTTT. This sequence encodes CASSQERQEAARKLFF.

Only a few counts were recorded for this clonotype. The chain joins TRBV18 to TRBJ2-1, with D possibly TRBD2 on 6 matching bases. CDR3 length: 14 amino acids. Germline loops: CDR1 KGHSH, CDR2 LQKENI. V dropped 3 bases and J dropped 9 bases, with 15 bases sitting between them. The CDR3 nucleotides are TGTGCCAGCTCACCCCGGACTGACGGGGGTGAGCAGTTCTTC. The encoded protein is CASSPRTDGGEQFF.

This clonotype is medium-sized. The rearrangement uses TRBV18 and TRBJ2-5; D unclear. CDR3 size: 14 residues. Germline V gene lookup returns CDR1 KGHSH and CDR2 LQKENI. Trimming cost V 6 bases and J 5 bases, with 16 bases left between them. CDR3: CASSTGSSRETQYF. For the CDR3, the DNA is TGTGCCAGCTCGACCGGGTCCTCGAGGGAGACCCAGTACTTC.

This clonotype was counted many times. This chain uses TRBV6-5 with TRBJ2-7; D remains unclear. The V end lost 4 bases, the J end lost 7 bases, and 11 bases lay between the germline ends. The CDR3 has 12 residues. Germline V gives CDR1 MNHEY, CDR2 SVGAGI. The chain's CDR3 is CASSSRWSEQYF. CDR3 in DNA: TGTGCCAGCAGTTCCCGGTGGTCGGAGCAGTACTTC.

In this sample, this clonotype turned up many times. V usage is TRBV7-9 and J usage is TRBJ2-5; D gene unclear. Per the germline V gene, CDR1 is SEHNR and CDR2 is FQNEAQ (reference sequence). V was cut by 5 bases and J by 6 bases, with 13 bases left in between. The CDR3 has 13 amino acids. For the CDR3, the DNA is TGTGCCAGCAGCCCCGGCGACCGACAGACCCAGTACTTC. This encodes CASSPGDRQTQYF.

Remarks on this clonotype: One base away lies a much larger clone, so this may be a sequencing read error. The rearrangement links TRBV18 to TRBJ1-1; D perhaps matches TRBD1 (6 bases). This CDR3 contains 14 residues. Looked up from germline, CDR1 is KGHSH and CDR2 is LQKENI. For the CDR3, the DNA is TGTACCAGCTCCCAAGGACAGACGAACACTGAAGCTTTCTTT. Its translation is CTSSQGQTNTEAFF.

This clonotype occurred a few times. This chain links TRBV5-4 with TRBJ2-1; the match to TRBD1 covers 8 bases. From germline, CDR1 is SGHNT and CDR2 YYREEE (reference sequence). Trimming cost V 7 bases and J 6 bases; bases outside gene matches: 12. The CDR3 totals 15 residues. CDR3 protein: CASGRTGPVTNEQFF. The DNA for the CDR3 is TGTGCCAGCGGAAGGACAGGGCCCGTGACCAATGAGCAGTTCTTC.

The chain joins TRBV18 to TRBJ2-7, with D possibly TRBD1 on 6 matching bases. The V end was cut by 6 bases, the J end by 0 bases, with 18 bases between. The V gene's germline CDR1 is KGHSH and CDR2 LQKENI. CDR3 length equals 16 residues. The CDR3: CASSPGDTRSSYEQYF. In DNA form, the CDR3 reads TGTGCCAGCTCGCCTGGGGACACCAGGAGCTCCTACGAGCAGTACTTC.

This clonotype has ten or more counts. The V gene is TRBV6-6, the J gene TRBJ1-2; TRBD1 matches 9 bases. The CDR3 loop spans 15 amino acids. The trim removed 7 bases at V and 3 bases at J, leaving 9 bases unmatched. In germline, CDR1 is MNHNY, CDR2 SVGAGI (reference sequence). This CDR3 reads CASTNRGLEYYGYTF. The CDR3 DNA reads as TGTGCCAGCACCAACAGGGGGCTAGAGTACTATGGCTACACCTTC.

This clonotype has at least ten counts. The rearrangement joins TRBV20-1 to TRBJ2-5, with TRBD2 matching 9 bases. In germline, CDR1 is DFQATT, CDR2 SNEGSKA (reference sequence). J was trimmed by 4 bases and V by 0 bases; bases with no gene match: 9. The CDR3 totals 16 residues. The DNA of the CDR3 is TGCAGTGCTAGAGAACTCAGGACTAGCGATTTAGAGACCCAGTACTTC. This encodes CSARELRTSDLETQYF.

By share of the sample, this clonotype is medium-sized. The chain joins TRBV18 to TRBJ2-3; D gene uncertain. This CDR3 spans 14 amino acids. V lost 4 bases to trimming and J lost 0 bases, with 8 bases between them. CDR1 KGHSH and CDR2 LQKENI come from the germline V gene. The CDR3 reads CASSQGTSTDTQYF. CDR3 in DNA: TGTGCCAGCTCACAGGGTACTAGCACAGATACGCAGTATTTT.

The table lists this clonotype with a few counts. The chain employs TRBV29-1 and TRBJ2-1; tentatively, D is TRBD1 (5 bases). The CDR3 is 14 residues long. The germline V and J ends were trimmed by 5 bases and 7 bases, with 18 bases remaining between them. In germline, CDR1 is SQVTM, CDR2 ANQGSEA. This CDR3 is CSVQASRVLNEQFF. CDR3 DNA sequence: TGCAGCGTTCAAGCAAGCAGGGTTTTAAATGAGCAGTTCTTC.

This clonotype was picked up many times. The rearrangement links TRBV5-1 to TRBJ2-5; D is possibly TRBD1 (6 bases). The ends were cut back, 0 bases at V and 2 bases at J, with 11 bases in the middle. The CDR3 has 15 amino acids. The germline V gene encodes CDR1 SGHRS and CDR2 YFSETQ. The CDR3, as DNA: TGCGCCAGCAGCTTGGGGGGGACACAGCAAGAGACCCAGTACTTC. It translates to CASSLGGTQQETQYF.

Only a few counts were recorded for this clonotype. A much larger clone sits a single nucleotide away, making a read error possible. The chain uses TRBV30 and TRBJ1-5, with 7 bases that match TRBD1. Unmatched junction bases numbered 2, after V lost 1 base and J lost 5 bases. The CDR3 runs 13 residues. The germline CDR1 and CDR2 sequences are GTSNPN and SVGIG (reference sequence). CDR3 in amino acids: CAWSGQGDQPQHF. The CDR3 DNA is TGTGCCTGGAGTGGACAGGGTGATCAGCCCCAGCATTTT.

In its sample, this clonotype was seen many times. The CDR3 sequence: CASSIEGLTLGTPTDTQYF. CDR3 DNA sequence: TGTGCCAGTAGTATAGAGGGGCTAACCCTCGGCACCCCCACAGATACGCAGTATTTT. The rearrangement links TRBV19 to TRBJ2-3, with D maybe TRBD1 (5 bases). This CDR3 spans 19 amino acids. The ends were cut back, 0 bases at V and 2 bases at J, with 21 bases in the middle. Germline V gene data show CDR1 as LNHDA and CDR2 as SQIVND (reference sequence).

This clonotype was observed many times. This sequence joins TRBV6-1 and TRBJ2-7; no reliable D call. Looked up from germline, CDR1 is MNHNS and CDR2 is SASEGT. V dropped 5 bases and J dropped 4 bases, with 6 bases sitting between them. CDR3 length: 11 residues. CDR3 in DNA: TGTGCCAGCAGTCCGTCTTACGAGCAGTACTTC. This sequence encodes CASSPSYEQYF.

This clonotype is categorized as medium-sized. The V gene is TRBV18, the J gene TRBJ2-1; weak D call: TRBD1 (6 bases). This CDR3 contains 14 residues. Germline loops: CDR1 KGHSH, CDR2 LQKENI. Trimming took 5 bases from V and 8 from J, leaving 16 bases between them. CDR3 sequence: CASSIQGYGDEQFF. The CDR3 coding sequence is TGTGCCAGCTCAATACAGGGTTACGGAGATGAGCAGTTCTTC.

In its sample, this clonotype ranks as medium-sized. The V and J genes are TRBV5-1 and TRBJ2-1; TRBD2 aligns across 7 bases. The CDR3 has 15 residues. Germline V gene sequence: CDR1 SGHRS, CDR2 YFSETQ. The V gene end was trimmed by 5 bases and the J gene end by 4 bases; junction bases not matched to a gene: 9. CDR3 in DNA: TGCGCCAGCAGGAGGTTTGAGCGGGGATACAATGAGCAGTTCTTC. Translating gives CASRRFERGYNEQFF.